Listed below are T cell receptor beta chains from one sample, sequenced in a study of CD8 T cells in Susac syndrome. One entry per CDR3 protein results from TCRdb running MiXCR on the immunoSEQ multiplex PCR reads. The sample has roughly 200,000 distinct CDR3 sequences; just under 95% are singletons. The sequenced sample consisted of CD4+ T cells from PBMCs. These receptors originate from a human donor with Susac syndrome. The CDR3 runs from the conserved cysteine through the conserved F or W. Fields, in order: D gene, J gene, clone size, V gene, CDR3 protein, CDR3 DNA. A D gene is named only where the DNA matches it firmly. Clone sizes are given selectively: once, few, many, or a class where the clone is expanded.

TRBD2 TRBJ2-5 - TRBV30 CAWAARTRETQYF TGTGCCTGGGCCGCCCGGACTAGGGAGACCCAGTACTTC
TRBD1 TRBJ2-4 - TRBV2 CASTPGQSSIQYF TGTGCCAGCACCCCGGGACAGAGTTCCATTCAGTACTTC
- TRBJ2-7 - TRBV7-8 CASSTAGLPYEQYF TGTGCCAGCAGCACCGCGGGACTTCCCTACGAGCAGTACTTC
- TRBJ2-1 - TRBV6-2/TRBV6-3 CASSYVLNEQFF TGTGCCAGCAGTTACGTCCTCAATGAGCAGTTCTTC
- TRBJ1-1 - TRBV7-8 CASSTGPNTEAFF TGTGCCAGCTCCACAGGACCGAACACTGAAGCTTTCTTT
- TRBJ1-3 - TRBV7-9 CASSLGGASGNTIYF TGTGCCAGCAGCTTGGGGGGGGCTTCTGGAAACACCATATATTTT
- TRBJ2-3 - TRBV23-1 CASSHFRERNTDTQYF TGCGCCAGCAGTCACTTCAGGGAACGAAACACAGATACGCAGTATTTT
- TRBJ2-3 - TRBV13 CASSLGRGAVDTQYF TGTGCCAGCAGCTTAGGTCGCGGGGCAGTAGATACGCAGTATTTT
TRBD2 TRBJ2-3 - TRBV15 CATSRSLAGGRVGTDTQYF TGTGCCACCAGCAGATCCCTAGCGGGAGGGCGGGTCGGCACAGATACGCAGTATTTT
- TRBJ1-1 - TRBV10-3 CAISSHGAGTEAFF TGTGCCATCAGTTCTCACGGGGCTGGAACTGAAGCTTTCTTT
- TRBJ1-4 - TRBV27 CASSLAGRSNEKLFF TGTGCCAGCAGTTTAGCCGGCCGGTCTAATGAAAAACTGTTTTTT
- TRBJ2-3 - TRBV5-4 CASSAKVPDTDTQYF TGTGCCAGCAGCGCCAAAGTCCCCGACACAGATACGCAGTATTTT
TRBD2 TRBJ2-7 - TRBV6-1 CASRTGTSGSYEQYF TGTGCCAGCAGAACCGGGACTAGCGGATCCTACGAGCAGTACTTC
- TRBJ2-3 once TRBV11-2 CASSLVVSADTQYF TGTGCCAGCAGCTTAGTCGTCAGCGCAGATACGCAGTATTTT
- TRBJ2-5 once TRBV27 CASSSTGPYQETQYF TGTGCCAGCAGTTCGACAGGCCCCTACCAAGAGACCCAGTACTTC
- TRBJ1-1 - TRBV24-1 CATSDGEKNTEAFF TGTGCCACCAGTGATGGGGAAAAGAACACTGAAGCTTTCTTT
TRBD1 TRBJ2-3 - TRBV9 CASSGGQGRDTQYF TGTGCCAGCAGCGGGGGACAGGGGCGAGATACGCAGTATTTT
- TRBJ1-1 - TRBV9 CASSVAAGGLNTEAFF TGTGCCAGCAGCGTAGCCGCGGGGGGTTTGAACACTGAAGCTTTCTTT
- TRBJ2-1 - TRBV7-2 CASSLTSTVRDNEQFF TGTGCCAGCAGCTTAACTAGCACCGTGAGGGACAATGAGCAGTTCTTC
- TRBJ1-2 - TRBV2 CASSEAGWGGYGYTF TGTGCCAGCAGTGAAGCTGGCTGGGGTGGCTATGGCTACACCTTC
- TRBJ1-1 - TRBV5-1 CASSFPNANTEAFF TGCGCCAGCAGCTTTCCAAACGCTAACACTGAAGCTTTCTTT
TRBD2 TRBJ2-3 - TRBV20-1 CSARDLIGTSGRRTDTQYF TGCAGTGCTAGAGATCTTATAGGGACTAGCGGGAGACGCACAGATACGCAGTATTTT